The 11 T cell receptor beta chains presented below share a single source sample, sequenced in a study of cytomegalovirus exposure and HLA in healthy donors. The PCR used 60 Vbeta and 13 Jbeta primers. The data were produced by immunoSEQ multiplex PCR, yet TCRdb's version contains in-frame clones alone and is incomplete. The sample has about 160,000 clones; around four fifths are singletons. The sequenced sample consisted of PBMCs. Receptor source: a man aged 45-65 years in good health and CMV-seropositive.

The gene calls are TRBV5-4 and TRBJ2-7; 7 bases map to TRBD2. Germline V gene lookup returns CDR1 SGHNT and CDR2 YYREEE (reference sequence). Unmatched junction bases numbered 11, after V lost 4 bases and J lost 1 base. CDR3 length equals 16 residues. CDR3 bases: TGTGCCAGCAGCCCTGTAACGGCTAGCGGATCCTACGAGCAGTACTTC. Translation gives CASSPVTASGSYEQYF.

The chain links TRBV5-6 to TRBJ2-7, with 7 bases matching TRBD2. V lost 0 bases, J lost 3 bases, and 3 bases stayed unmatched. Germline lookup yields CDR1 SGHDT and CDR2 YYEEEE. The CDR3 extends over 14 amino acids. The CDR3 protein is CASSLDGLDYEQYF. The DNA for the CDR3 is TGTGCCAGCAGCTTGGACGGACTAGACTACGAGCAGTACTTC. Combining the CDR3 with reference TRBV5-6 and TRBJ2-7 gives the whole variable domain DAGVTQSPTHLIKTRGQQVTLRCSPKSGHDTVSWYQQALGQGPQFIFQYYEEEERQRGNFPDRFSGHQFPNYSSELNVNALLLGDSALYLCASSLDGLDYEQYFGPGTRLTVT.

The chain carries TRBV6-5 and TRBJ2-5, with D possibly being TRBD2 (5 bases). The germline V and J ends were trimmed by 4 bases and 13 bases, with 22 bases remaining between them. Germline loops: CDR1 MNHEY, CDR2 SVGAGI. There are 14 residues in the CDR3. CDR3 sequence reads: CASSSDSWVGLRYF. In nucleotides, the CDR3 is TGTGCCAGCAGTTCGGACTCGTGGGTGGGGTTGCGGTACTTC.

The chain joins TRBV5-4 to TRBJ2-6; 8 bases align to TRBD2. Germline CDR1 and CDR2: SGHNT and YYREEE (reference sequence). The V and J ends lost 4 bases and 0 bases, in that order; junction bases with no gene match: 15. This CDR3 is 20 amino acids long. The CDR3 DNA follows: TGTGCCAGCAGCCACCCGACTAGCGCCCGACCGCTCTCTGGGGCCAACGTCCTGACTTTC. Amino acids: CASSHPTSARPLSGANVLTF.

The chain recombines TRBV7-2 with TRBJ2-5, with D tentatively TRBD2 (5 bases). Between the trimmed V and J ends, which lost 1 base and 5 bases, there was a span of 14 bases. The germline gives CDR1 SGHTA, CDR2 FQGNSA. The CDR3 length is 15 residues. CDR3 sequence (DNA): TGTGCCAGCAGCTTAGTGGTCGGGGAGAGGGAGACCCAGTACTTC. Amino acids: CASSLVVGERETQYF.

This clone was seen a few times. The gene calls are TRBV4-3 and TRBJ2-1, with D perhaps matching TRBD2 (7 bases). This CDR3 is 15 amino acids long. Trimming pared 0 bases from V and 5 bases from J, leaving 11 bases between. Germline V gene lookup returns CDR1 LGHNA and CDR2 YSLEER. CDR3 amino acids: CASSQDIGGHNEQFF. For the CDR3, the DNA is TGCGCCAGCAGCCAAGATATCGGGGGGCACAATGAGCAGTTCTTC.

The CDR3 reads CASRTGFHEKLFF. The CDR3 DNA sequence: TGTGCCAGTCGGACAGGGTTTCATGAAAAACTGTTTTTT. The chain couples TRBV28 to TRBJ1-4; 8 bases map to TRBD1. Germline V CDR1 and CDR2: MDHEN, SYDVKM. V gave up 9 bases and J gave up 6 bases; unmatched junction bases: 6. The CDR3 has 13 amino acids.

The J gene is TRBJ1-5, the V gene TRBV6-6; D is ambiguous. The germline V and J ends were trimmed by 2 bases and 2 bases, with 13 bases remaining between them. Germline lookup yields CDR1 MNHNY and CDR2 SVGAGI (reference sequence). The CDR3 is made up of 16 amino acids. CDR3 nucleotides: TGTGCCAGCAGTTACCGCTATCGAATGGGCAATCAGCCCCAGCATTTT. Translation: CASSYRYRMGNQPQHF.

This chain joins TRBV5-4 and TRBJ1-2; D gene ambiguous. V was clipped by 0 bases and J by 2 bases, with 11 bases between them. The CDR3 has 15 residues. Looked up from germline, CDR1 is SGHNT and CDR2 is YYREEE (reference sequence). CDR3 residues: CASSLGLPSNYGYTF. In nucleotides, the CDR3 is TGTGCCAGCAGCTTGGGTCTTCCTAGCAACTATGGCTACACCTTC.

The V call is TRBV28, the J call TRBJ2-3; TRBD2 is a possible D gene (6 bases). This CDR3 region has 16 residues. V was pared by 7 bases and J by 1 base, with 18 bases between. Germline values: CDR1 MDHEN, CDR2 SYDVKM. This CDR3 is CASTLPRGGGTDTQYF. CDR3 bases: TGTGCCAGCACCCTTCCCCGGGGAGGAGGCACAGATACGCAGTATTTT.

The chain combines TRBV9 with TRBJ1-3; D not certain. CDR3 length equals 14 residues. V lost 3 bases and J lost 6, with 13 bases in between. CDR1 and CDR2 (germline): SGDLS, YYNGEE. The CDR3 region is CASSADGSANTIYF. The CDR3 coding sequence is TGTGCCAGCAGCGCCGACGGGTCCGCAAACACCATATATTTT.